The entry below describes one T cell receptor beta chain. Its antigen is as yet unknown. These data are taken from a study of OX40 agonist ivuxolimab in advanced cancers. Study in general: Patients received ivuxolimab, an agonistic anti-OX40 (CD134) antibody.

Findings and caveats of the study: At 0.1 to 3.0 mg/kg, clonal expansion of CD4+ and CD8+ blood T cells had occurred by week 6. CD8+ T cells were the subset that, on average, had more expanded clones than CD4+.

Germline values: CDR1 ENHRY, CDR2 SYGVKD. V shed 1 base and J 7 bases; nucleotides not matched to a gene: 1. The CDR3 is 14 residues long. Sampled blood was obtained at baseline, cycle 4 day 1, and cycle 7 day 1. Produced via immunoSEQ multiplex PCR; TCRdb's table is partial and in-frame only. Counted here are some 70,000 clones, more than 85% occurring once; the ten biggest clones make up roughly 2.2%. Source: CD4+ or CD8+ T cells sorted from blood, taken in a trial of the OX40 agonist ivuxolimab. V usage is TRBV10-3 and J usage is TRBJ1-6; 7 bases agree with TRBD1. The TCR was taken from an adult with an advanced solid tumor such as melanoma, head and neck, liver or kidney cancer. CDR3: CAISELQGNSPLHF. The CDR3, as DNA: TGTGCCATCAGTGAGTTACAGGGGAATTCACCCCTCCACTTT.